What follows are 9 T cell receptor beta chains derived from one specimen sequenced in a study of T cell responses to AZD1222 COVID-19 vaccine. The data were produced by immunoSEQ multiplex PCR, yet TCRdb's version contains in-frame clones alone and is incomplete. Seen here are approximately 110,000 clones, roughly 80% observed once, and the top ten hold around 9.9%. This specimen was peripheral blood, taken on day 0 of AZD1222 vaccination. The source of these receptors is an adult in good health.

The V gene is TRBV5-6, the J gene TRBJ1-4; D call uncertain. The germline V gene encodes CDR1 SGHDT and CDR2 YYEEEE. Trimming took off 3 bases at V and 7 bases at J, with 13 bases between the two ends. CDR3 length: 14 residues. The chain's CDR3 is CASSSRNPGEKLFF. The DNA for the CDR3 is TGTGCCAGCAGCTCCCGTAATCCTGGTGAAAAACTGTTTTTT. The full variable domain, its missing parts supplied by reference TRBV5-6 and TRBJ1-4, is DAGVTQSPTHLIKTRGQQVTLRCSPKSGHDTVSWYQQALGQGPQFIFQYYEEEERQRGNFPDRFSGHQFPNYSSELNVNALLLGDSALYLCASSSRNPGEKLFFGSGTQLSVL.

This chain links TRBV28 with TRBJ1-5; 9 bases are shared with TRBD1. Per germline, CDR1 MDHEN and CDR2 SYDVKM. This CDR3 is built from 15 residues. V was pared by 6 bases and J by 3 bases, with 6 bases of the junction left unmatched. The CDR3 reads CASSRRDRVNQPQHF. Here the CDR3 DNA reads TGTGCCAGCAGCCGCCGGGACAGGGTCAATCAGCCCCAGCATTTT.

The chain links TRBV30 to TRBJ1-6; D is uncertain. The CDR3 contains 15 residues. Germline CDR1 and CDR2: GTSNPN and SVGIG (reference sequence). Between the trimmed V and J ends, which lost 4 bases and 4 bases, there was a span of 14 bases. The CDR3 DNA follows: TGTGCCTGGAAAGCCTCCGGATCTTATAATTCACCCCTCCACTTT. It is translated as CAWKASGSYNSPLHF.

The chain uses TRBV25-1 and TRBJ1-4; D is uncertain. Germline assignment: CDR1 MGHDK and CDR2 SYGVNS. There are 14 residues in the CDR3. V lost 4 bases, J lost 2 bases, and 8 bases lay in between. CDR3 amino acids: CASSAHYTNEKLFF. The DNA of the CDR3 is TGTGCCAGCAGTGCACACTACACTAATGAAAAACTGTTTTTT.

The chain uses TRBV27 and TRBJ2-7; 16 positions match TRBD2. The V gene end was trimmed by 5 bases and the J gene end by 5 bases; junction bases not matched to a gene: 6. This CDR3 is 16 amino acids long. The germline CDR1 and CDR2 sequences are MNHEY and SMNVEV (reference sequence). The CDR3 DNA is TGTGCCAGCAGTCCACCGGGACTAGCGGGAGGGCACGAGCAGTACTTC. Translation: CASSPPGLAGGHEQYF.

This clone was recorded only once. The V gene is TRBV14, the J gene TRBJ2-2; perhaps TRBD2 as D (5 bases). CDR3 length: 15 residues. Looked up from germline, CDR1 is SGHDN and CDR2 is FVKESK. The V end was cut by 4 bases, the J end by 7 bases, with 16 bases between. Here the CDR3 DNA reads TGTGCCAGCAGCCTAAACCCGGGCGGGTACGGGGAGCTGTTTTTT. It is translated as CASSLNPGGYGELFF. Together with reference TRBV14 and TRBJ2-2, the CDR3 gives the full variable domain: EAGVTQFPSHSVIEKGQTVTLRCDPISGHDNLYWYRRVMGKEIKFLLHFVKESKQDESGMPNNRFLAERTGGTYSTLKVQPAELEDSGVYFCASSLNPGGYGELFFGEGSRLTVL.

This chain links TRBV28 with TRBJ1-4, with D unresolved. Per germline, CDR1 MDHEN and CDR2 SYDVKM. V lost 8 bases to trimming and J lost 0 bases, with 13 bases between them. This CDR3 contains 15 residues. For the CDR3, the DNA is TGTGCCAGCCGGCCGTCAATAGCAACTAATGAAAAACTGTTTTTT. This gives the protein CASRPSIATNEKLFF.

The rearrangement links TRBV28 to TRBJ2-5; TRBD1 agrees at 12 bases. CDR1 is MDHEN, CDR2 SYDVKM, per germline. V lost 2 bases to trimming and J lost 5 bases; unmatched junction nucleotides: 3. The CDR3 runs to 15 residues. Written as DNA, the CDR3 is TGTGCCAGCAGTTTAGGGACAGGGGGCGCGGAGACCCAGTACTTC. It specifies CASSLGTGGAETQYF. Full variable domain (outside the CDR3, taken from reference TRBV28 and TRBJ2-5): DVKVTQSSRYLVKRTGEKVFLECVQDMDHENMFWYRQDPGLGLRLIYFSYDVKMKEKGDIPEGYSVSREKKERFSLILESASTNQTSMYLCASSLGTGGAETQYFGPGTRLLVL.

This clone was seen more than once but under ten times. The V and J genes are TRBV10-3 and TRBJ2-7; 13 bases match TRBD2. CDR1 ENHRY and CDR2 SYGVKD come from the germline V gene. This CDR3 comprises 15 residues. Germline trimming cut 8 bases from V and 7 bases from J; bases unmatched to any gene: 11. The CDR3 here is CAIGGTSGREREQYF. CDR3 coding DNA: TGTGCCATCGGTGGAACTAGCGGGAGGGAACGAGAGCAGTACTTC.